This T cell receptor beta chain was obtained from a study of response to subunit inactivated influenza vaccine. TCRdb redid the calling of the RT-PCR reads with MiXCR, one entry per CDR3 protein. Seen here are over 400,000 distinct CDR3 sequences, approximately 9.9% observed once, and the top ten hold approximately 12%. Broader study findings: Researchers suggested that each seasonal influenza vaccination recruits few new T cells.

There are 11 residues in the CDR3. The germline V gene encodes CDR1 SGHTA and CDR2 FQGNSA. Trimming removed 5 bases from V and 12 bases from J; junction bases left unmatched: 4. This clonotype has more than one count but fewer than ten. Antigen unknown. The V gene is TRBV7-2, the J gene TRBJ2-1; 7 bases are a match to TRBD2. This clonotype was sampled from a man aged 50-59 years who received an inactivated influenza vaccine. The input for sequencing was PBMCs from blood, taken around seven weeks after vaccination. For the CDR3, the DNA is TGTGCCAGCAGCAACGGGGGGAGGCAGTTCTTC. Encoded protein: CASSNGGRQFF.